These 7 T cell receptor beta chains were all obtained from the same sample, sequenced in a study of blood T cells in healthy people across ages. Alongside a J-beta primer mix, a sample-barcoded 5' primer served in a second PCR lasting about 7 to 11 cycles. A single record per CDR3 protein comes from TCRdb applying MiXCR to the 5' RACE reads. Among about 730,000 distinct CDR3 sequences listed, about 42% were seen once. The sequenced sample was blood. These TCRs come from an older woman in good health.

The V gene is TRBV7-9, the J gene TRBJ2-1; TRBD2 might be the D (6 bases). Looked up from germline, CDR1 is SEHNR and CDR2 is FQNEAQ (reference sequence). The CDR3 runs 14 residues. Between the trimmed V and J ends, which lost 5 bases and 9 bases, there was a span of 17 bases. DNA for the CDR3: TGTGCCAGCAGCGAACCGGGACTCGCGGCTGAGCAGTTCTTC. Translated, it gives CASSEPGLAAEQFF.

This chain joins TRBV5-6 and TRBJ2-3; D remains unclear. Germline CDR1 is SGHDT and CDR2 is YYEEEE. The V end lost 6 bases, the J end lost 0 bases, and 8 bases lay between the germline ends. The CDR3 covers 13 residues. This CDR3 is CASTEQSTDTQYF. CDR3 DNA: TGTGCCAGCACCGAGCAGAGCACAGATACGCAGTATTTT.

The chain has TRBV27 and TRBJ2-5, with D tentatively TRBD1 (6 bases). The DNA end is more similar to TRBJ2-7, so the J call may be wrong. Germline CDR1 MNHEY, CDR2 SMNVEV (reference sequence). The CDR3 covers 11 residues. The CDR3 DNA follows: TGTGCCAGCAAGGACAGCTACGAGCAGTACTTC. Residues: CASKDSYEQYF.

This clonotype was seen a handful of times. The chain links TRBV15 to TRBJ2-5; D perhaps matches TRBD2 (5 bases). The CDR3 is made up of 14 amino acids. Trimming removed 3 bases at V and 2 bases at J, with 10 bases between. Germline CDR1 reads LNHNV; CDR2 reads YYDKDF (reference sequence). CDR3 amino acids: CATSREDGQETQYF. CDR3 in DNA: TGTGCCACCAGCAGGGAGGACGGGCAAGAGACCCAGTACTTC.

As regards this clonotype: Given a much more abundant clone one base away, this may be a read error. The chain is built from TRBV29-1 and TRBJ2-7; 9 nucleotides line up with TRBD1. CDR3 length: 13 amino acids. Germline CDR1 is SQVTM and CDR2 is ANQGSEA. Unmatched junction bases numbered 7, after V lost 7 bases and J lost 3 bases. The CDR3 nucleotides read TGCAGCGGCCTACAGGGGGCTTTCTACGAGCAGTACTTC. This translates into CSGLQGAFYEQYF.

This clonotype was recorded many times. This chain uses TRBV29-1 with TRBJ2-1; D gene uncertain. V shed 1 base and J shed 2 bases, with 18 bases lying between them. This CDR3 spans 17 amino acids. Germline-derived CDR1 and CDR2 are SQVTM and ANQGSEA. In DNA form, the CDR3 reads TGCAGCGTTGAAGGTAGGGCGGCAGGAGAAGCCTACAATGAGCAGTTCTTC. It yields the protein CSVEGRAAGEAYNEQFF.

This chain joins TRBV9 and TRBJ2-5, with TRBD2 matching over 9 bases. Germline V gene lookup returns CDR1 SGDLS and CDR2 YYNGEE. Unmatched junction bases numbered 8, after V lost 0 bases and J lost 11 bases. This CDR3 spans 14 amino acids. The CDR3 bases are TGTGCCAGCAGCGTAGCCGGGACTAGCCCTGAGCAGTACTTC. Amino acid sequence: CASSVAGTSPEQYF.